This is a list of T cell receptor beta chains from one sample in a study of blood T cells in healthy people across ages. TCRdb called the 5' RACE reads again in MiXCR, with one record for every CDR3 protein. The sample has 550,000 to 800,000 distinct CDR3 sequences; about a third are singletons. The source material was blood. The receptors derive from a woman older than 75 in good health. The CDR3 runs from the conserved cysteine through the conserved F or W. The D gene is left open where the match is weak. Clone size is stated in some rows and not others, as once, few, many or a class when expanded.

many	TRBV15	TRBJ2-1	.	TGTGCCACCAGCAGAGATCTTTCTAATGAGCAGTTCTTC	CATSRDLSNEQFF
once	TRBV7-2	TRBJ2-3	.	TGTGCCAGCAGCTCCCCTCCGGGCGTCACAGATACGCAGTATTTT	CASSSPPGVTDTQYF
once	TRBV18	TRBJ1-5	.	TGTGCCAGCTCACCGGGTGGGGGCTTTAGCAATCAGCCCCGGCATTTT	CASSPGGGFSNQPRHF
many	TRBV12-3/TRBV12-4	TRBJ1-1	.	TGTGCCAGCAGTCTTGACATGAACACTGAAGCTTTCTTT	CASSLDMNTEAFF
.	TRBV7-2	TRBJ2-1	TRBD1	TGTGCCGGCAGCCAGGGACAGGGCCCCTACAATGAGCAGTTCTTC	CAGSQGQGPYNEQFF
many	TRBV7-2	TRBJ2-7	.	TGTGCCAGCAGCTTCAAGGGCCAGGGGGGAACCTACGAGCAGTACTTC	CASSFKGQGGTYEQYF
.	TRBV7-9	TRBJ1-1	.	TGTGCCAGCAGCTTGATGACACTCCAAGCTTTCTTT	CASSLMTLQAFF
once	TRBV5-1	TRBJ2-7	.	TGCGCCAGTAGCTTCAGGGAACCCTCCTACGGGCAGTACTTC	CASSFREPSYGQYF
many	TRBV7-2	TRBJ2-1	.	TGTGCCAGCAGCCCGGGGGAAGGTAGGGGGGGGGCCAGGAGAAATGAGCAGTTCTTC	CASSPGEGRGGARRNEQFF
few	TRBV20-1	TRBJ2-3	.	TGCAGTGCTAGCCCCCGCCGTGCTGGCACAGATACGCAGTATTTT	CSASPRRAGTDTQYF
many	TRBV20-1	TRBJ1-2	.	TGCAGTGCTAGATTGTCAGGGGAGGAAGGCTACACCTTC	CSARLSGEEGYTF
many	TRBV5-1	TRBJ1-1	.	TGTGCCAGCAGCCGGGACGGGAACACTGAAGCTTTCTTT	CASSRDGNTEAFF
.	TRBV6-2/TRBV6-3	TRBJ2-2	TRBD1	TGTGCCAGCAGTCCGAACAGGGGCGGCGGGGAGCTGTTTTTT	CASSPNRGGGELFF
many	TRBV2	TRBJ2-6	TRBD2	TGTGCCAGCAGGGTCCTAGCGGGGGGCTCTGGGGCCAACGTCCTGACTTTC	CASRVLAGGSGANVLTF
many	TRBV7-9	TRBJ2-1	TRBD2	TGTGCCAGCAGTCTACGGACTAGCGGGACCAAGAATGAGCAGTTCTTC	CASSLRTSGTKNEQFF
few	TRBV12-3/TRBV12-4	TRBJ1-1	.	TGTGCCAGCAGTTCGACATTTTCTGAAGCTTTCTTT	CASSSTFSEAFF
.	TRBV11-2	TRBJ2-7	.	TGTGCCAGCAGCTTAGACCCAGGGAGCTCCTACAATGAGCAGTACTTC	CASSLDPGSSYNEQYF
many	TRBV20-1	TRBJ2-1	.	TGCAGTGCTAGCCCGGGGGTCCGTCGAGAGCAGTTCTTC	CSASPGVRREQFF
.	TRBV6-6	TRBJ2-3	TRBD2	TGTGCCAGCAGTTACTCGGCTAGCGGACCGCCCACAGATACGCAGTATTTT	CASSYSASGPPTDTQYF
.	TRBV20-1	TRBJ2-1	TRBD1	TGCAGCCTACAACCGGGCATGGGACAGCGAAATGAGCAGTTCTTC	CSLQPGMGQRNEQFF
.	TRBV20-1	TRBJ1-4	.	TGCAGCGCGTTTGGGTGGGGTGTTAATGAAAAACTGTTTTTT	CSAFGWGVNEKLFF
many	TRBV29-1	TRBJ2-5	.	TGCAGCGTTGCGGTATCGCAAGAGACCCAGTACTTC	CSVAVSQETQYF
many	TRBV20-1	TRBJ2-7	.	TGCAGTGCTCATTCGGGCAGAGATCTTACCCAGTACTTC	CSAHSGRDLTQYF
.	TRBV29-1	TRBJ2-7	TRBD1	TGCAGCGTTGACAAGGGGGCTCCCCCAACTAGGTACTTC	CSVDKGAPPTRYF
many	TRBV29-1	TRBJ2-7	TRBD1	TGCAGCGTTGAAGTCCCCCGGAGGACAGGGGGTAAAGGATACGAGCAGTACTTC	CSVEVPRRTGGKGYEQYF
.	TRBV19	TRBJ1-5	.	TGTGCCAGCAGTACGACGGATTATAGCAATCAGCCCCAGCATTTT	CASSTTDYSNQPQHF
many	TRBV7-2	TRBJ2-7	.	TGTGCCAGCAGCCCCTCCCGAATCTACGAGCAGTACTTC	CASSPSRIYEQYF
once	TRBV12-3/TRBV12-4	TRBJ2-7	TRBD2	TGTGCCAGCAGTTCCCGACTAGCGGGAGACTCCTACGAGCAGTACTTC	CASSSRLAGDSYEQYF
.	TRBV7-2	TRBJ2-7	.	TGTGCCAGCAGCTCTGGGGCGGCCTGCGAGCAGTACTTC	CASSSGAACEQYF
.	TRBV20-1	TRBJ1-1	.	TGCAGTGCGGGAAGGACCCTTGCCACTGAAGCTTTCTTT	CSAGRTLATEAFF
many	TRBV6-6	TRBJ1-4	.	TGTGCCAGCAGTTATCGGGGTATGGCTAATGAAAAACTGTTTTTT	CASSYRGMANEKLFF
many	TRBV9	TRBJ2-1	.	TGTGCCAGCAGCGTCTACAATGAGCAGTTCTTC	CASSVYNEQFF
many	TRBV7-9	TRBJ2-7	TRBD1	TGTGCCAGCAGCTTGTCCGGGACAGGAGCCTACGAGCAGTACTTC	CASSLSGTGAYEQYF
few	TRBV5-1	TRBJ1-1	.	TGCGCCAGCAGCTTGAGGGTCTTGGGCACTGAAGCTTTCTTT	CASSLRVLGTEAFF
.	TRBV7-2	TRBJ2-5	.	TGTGCCAGCAGTCCGTATGGGCAGCAAGAGACCCAGTACTTC	CASSPYGQQETQYF
many	TRBV4-3	TRBJ2-1	TRBD2	TGCGCCAGCAGCCAAGATACTAGCGGGGGTGACAATGAGCAGTTCTTC	CASSQDTSGGDNEQFF
few	TRBV6-6	TRBJ2-7	.	TGTGCCACCAGTGGAGGTGCGGTCGACGAGCAGTACTTC	CATSGGAVDEQYF
many	TRBV7-6	TRBJ2-3	TRBD2	TGTGCCAGCAGCTTGGGGACTAGCGGGGGGTACACAGATACGCAGTATTTT	CASSLGTSGGYTDTQYF
.	TRBV27	TRBJ2-3	.	TGTGCCATACCCACCAGGGCAGGGTACACAGATACGCAGTATTTT	CAIPTRAGYTDTQYF
many	TRBV12-3/TRBV12-4	TRBJ2-6	TRBD1	TGTGCCAGCAGACAACAGGGGCCAACCGGAGTCCTGACTTTC	CASRQQGPTGVLTF
many	TRBV10-3	TRBJ2-7	.	TGTGCCATCACTGGACAGGCGGGATTTTACGAGCAGTACTTC	CAITGQAGFYEQYF
.	TRBV7-3	TRBJ2-3	TRBD1	TGTGTCAGCAGCTTAAACTCCGGGACAGGGGGAGATACGCAGTATTTT	CVSSLNSGTGGDTQYF
.	TRBV12-3/TRBV12-4	TRBJ2-3	TRBD1	TGTGCCAGCGGTTTATCAGACAGGGGGGAGGCAGATACGCAGTATTTT	CASGLSDRGEADTQYF